Each of the 15 T cell receptor beta chains below was sequenced from the same sample in a study of blood T cell repertoires in COVID-19. The protocol was immunoSEQ multiplex PCR, while the TCRdb copy is restricted to in-frame clones and leaves out a portion. This sample yields approximately 290,000 clones, of which roughly 91% are seen a single time; 11% belongs to the top ten. Source material: peripheral blood. The source of these receptors is a woman aged 25 to 39 with COVID-19, enrolled during active disease.

The chain couples TRBV10-1 to TRBJ1-1, with a tentative D call TRBD1 (5 bases). V lost 6 bases and J lost 6, with 14 bases in between. CDR1 and CDR2 (germline): WNHNN, SYGVQD (reference sequence). The CDR3 length is 13 residues. For the CDR3, the DNA is TGCGCCAGCAGCGGGGGGGATACGGCTGAAGCTTTCTTT. Amino acid sequence: CASSGGDTAEAFF.

The genes are TRBV27 and TRBJ2-3, with 8 bases aligning to TRBD1. Germline CDR1 and CDR2: MNHEY and SMNVEV (reference sequence). The CDR3 totals 13 residues. The V and J ends lost 5 bases and 10 bases, in that order; junction bases with no gene match: 8. CDR3 DNA sequence: TGTGCCAGCAGTGCCGGACAGGGATTTGCGCAGTATTTT. This codes for CASSAGQGFAQYF.

This rearrangement joins TRBV3-1 (or the pseudogene TRBV3-2) to TRBJ1-3; no clear D. CDR3 length: 14 residues. Trimming removed 3 bases from V and 4 bases from J, with 10 bases in between. The germline CDR1 and CDR2 sequences are LGHDT and YNNKEL (reference sequence). In nucleotides, the CDR3 is TGTGCCAGCAGCCATGACGGGTCCGGAAACACCATATATTTT. Protein sequence: CASSHDGSGNTIYF.

V usage is TRBV28 and J usage is TRBJ1-2; D call uncertain. Germline assignment: CDR1 MDHEN and CDR2 SYDVKM. V lost 6 bases and J 4 bases, leaving 24 bases between the germline ends. The CDR3 is 17 residues long. The CDR3 DNA reads TGTGCCAGCAGCCTCCCGGGGTACATGTCCCCGGGCTATGGCTACACCTTC. Protein sequence: CASSLPGYMSPGYGYTF.

The chain uses TRBV7-9 and TRBJ1-3, with 7 bases fitting TRBD1. V shed 2 bases and J 4 bases; nucleotides not matched to a gene: 8. There are 16 residues in the CDR3. CDR1 and CDR2 from the germline V gene are SEHNR and FQNEAQ (reference sequence). CDR3 region: CASSLRQGVRGNTIYF. CDR3 DNA sequence: TGTGCCAGCAGCTTAAGACAGGGAGTTAGAGGAAACACCATATATTTT.

The rearrangement links TRBV5-1 to TRBJ1-3; D is undetermined. This CDR3 is built from 15 residues. The V end lost 4 bases, the J end lost 1 base, and 12 bases lay between the germline ends. CDR1 and CDR2 (germline): SGHRS, YFSETQ. CDR3 DNA sequence: TGCGCCAGCAGCGCATTAGGGAGTTCTGGAAACACCATATATTTT. This translates into CASSALGSSGNTIYF.

The gene calls are TRBV5-1 and TRBJ2-3; D gene ambiguous. This CDR3 spans 13 amino acids. The germline V gene has CDR1 SGHRS and CDR2 YFSETQ. Trimming cost V 4 bases and J 4 bases, with 10 bases left between them. CDR3 sequence: CASSLRRADTQYF. CDR3 in DNA: TGCGCCAGCAGCCTCCGACGGGCAGATACGCAGTATTTT.

The V call is TRBV19, the J call TRBJ2-1; TRBD2 matches 16 bases. CDR1 LNHDA and CDR2 SQIVND come from the germline V gene (reference sequence). This CDR3 spans 17 amino acids. The V and J ends lost 2 bases and 8 bases, in that order; junction bases with no gene match: 6. CDR3 region: CASSILGTSGGGYEQFF. The CDR3 region has the DNA TGTGCCAGTAGTATATTAGGGACTAGCGGGGGGGGTTATGAGCAGTTCTTC.

The chain is built from TRBV6-4 and TRBJ1-6; D is unresolved. This CDR3 contains 13 residues. CDR1 and CDR2 from the germline V gene are MRHNA and SNTAGT. Deletions cut 2 bases from V and 7 bases from J, with 6 bases between. The CDR3 reads CASSDRLNSPLHF. DNA for the CDR3: TGTGCCAGCAGTGACCGACTGAATTCACCCCTCCACTTT.

The V gene is TRBV9, the J gene TRBJ1-2, with D tentatively TRBD1 (5 bases). V was pared by 5 bases and J by 4 bases, with 15 bases between. Germline lookup yields CDR1 SGDLS and CDR2 YYNGEE. This CDR3 region has 14 residues. The CDR3 region is CASRGDRQIYGYTF. As DNA, the CDR3 is TGTGCCAGCAGAGGAGACCGACAGATCTATGGCTACACCTTC.

The chain uses TRBV7-9 and TRBJ2-5, with D maybe TRBD2 (6 bases). V lost 1 base to trimming and J lost 0 bases, with 15 bases between them. This CDR3 is built from 17 residues. CDR1 SEHNR and CDR2 FQNEAQ come from the germline V gene (reference sequence). The CDR3 DNA reads TGTGCCAGCAGCTTAGTCGGGCGGGGTCCGTACCAAGAGACCCAGTACTTC. Translated, it gives CASSLVGRGPYQETQYF.

J is TRBJ1-2 and V is TRBV18; 7 bases are a match to TRBD1. CDR1 and CDR2 (germline): KGHSH, LQKENI. This CDR3 region has 14 residues. Unmatched junction bases numbered 9, after V lost 3 bases and J lost 8 bases. The CDR3 region is CASSPDLQGTGYTF. CDR3 DNA: TGTGCCAGCTCACCGGACCTACAGGGGACGGGCTACACCTTC. Based on the CDR3 plus reference TRBV18 and TRBJ1-2, the full variable domain is NAGVMQNPRHLVRRRGQEARLRCSPMKGHSHVYWYRQLPEEGLKFMVYLQKENIIDESGMPKERFSAEFPKEGPSILRIQQVVRGDSAAYFCASSPDLQGTGYTFGSGTRLTVV.

The chain has TRBV7-2 and TRBJ2-5; 11 bases align to TRBD2. Germline V gene sequence: CDR1 SGHTA, CDR2 FQGNSA. This CDR3 region has 18 residues. J was trimmed by 1 base and V by 5 bases; bases with no gene match: 12. CDR3 DNA: TGTGCCAGCAGCCGCTCCCGCCTAGCGGGGGGCTTCCAAGAGACCCAGTACTTC. Translation: CASSRSRLAGGFQETQYF.

This rearrangement joins TRBV4-1 to TRBJ2-6; D ambiguous. Per the germline V gene, CDR1 is MGHRA and CDR2 is YSYEKL. V lost 4 bases to trimming and J lost 1 base, with 20 bases between them. CDR3 length: 19 residues. The CDR3 DNA reads as TGCGCCAGCAGCCGTTTTGAGGTGTTATCGCTGTCTGGGGCCAACGTCCTGACTTTC. Its protein product is CASSRFEVLSLSGANVLTF.

The gene calls are TRBV11-3 and TRBJ2-1; TRBD2 aligns across 10 bases. V shed 4 bases and J 4 bases; nucleotides not matched to a gene: 7. This CDR3 is built from 16 residues. CDR1 and CDR2 (germline): SGHNT, YENEEA. The CDR3: CASSSSSGGRYNEQFF. CDR3 coding DNA: TGTGCCAGCAGCTCCTCTAGCGGGGGCCGTTACAATGAGCAGTTCTTC.